The 17 T cell receptor beta chains given below trace back to one sample, sequenced in a study of identical twins. TCRdb processed the 5' RACE reads anew with MiXCR; each CDR3 protein has one entry. The table shows 420,000 or so distinct CDR3 sequences, with about 18% occurring only once. Sequenced sample: naive T cells sorted from blood. Every receptor here comes from a man between 45 and 60 years old in good health.

This clonotype was counted a few times. This chain connects TRBV7-8 to TRBJ2-7; D uncertain. The germline V and J ends were trimmed by 2 bases and 2 bases, with 10 bases remaining between them. The length of the CDR3 is 14 residues. The V gene's germline CDR1 is SGHVS and CDR2 FQNEAQ. The CDR3 here is CASSLFPEPYEQYF. CDR3 bases: TGTGCCAGCAGCTTATTTCCGGAGCCCTACGAGCAGTACTTC.

The sample holds many counts of this clonotype. This chain connects TRBV25-1 to TRBJ2-2; TRBD2 might be the D (6 bases). V shed 10 bases and J shed 5 bases, with 17 bases lying between them. This CDR3 is built from 14 residues. CDR1 is MGHDK and CDR2 is SYGVNS in the germline V gene. CDR3 in amino acids: CATSRDLPTGELFF. The DNA of the CDR3 is TGTGCCACCTCCCGGGACTTACCAACCGGGGAGCTGTTTTTT. Supplemented by reference TRBV25-1 and TRBJ2-2, the full variable domain reads EADIYQTPRYLVIGTGKKITLECSQTMGHDKMYWYQQDPGMELHLIHYSYGVNSTEKGDLSSESTVSRIRTEHFPLTLESARPSHTSQYLCATSRDLPTGELFFGEGSRLTVL.

This chain links TRBV29-1 with TRBJ2-3; D possibly corresponds to TRBD1 (5 bases). This CDR3 has 13 amino acids. The germline V gene has CDR1 SQVTM and CDR2 ANQGSEA. Trimming removed 4 bases at V and 2 bases at J, with 10 bases between. The CDR3 reads CSVANRNTDTQYF. The CDR3 nucleotides are TGCAGCGTTGCTAACAGGAACACAGATACGCAGTATTTT.

V gene TRBV5-1 combines with J gene TRBJ1-5; D possibly corresponds to TRBD1 (5 bases). The V gene lost 0 bases and the J gene lost 1 base, with 14 bases spanning the gap. Germline values: CDR1 SGHRS, CDR2 YFSETQ. The length of the CDR3 is 17 residues. The CDR3: CASSLGPQGGSNQPQHF. The DNA for the CDR3 is TGCGCCAGCAGCTTGGGACCCCAGGGAGGGAGCAATCAGCCCCAGCATTTT.

This clonotype was found many times. V usage is TRBV28 and J usage is TRBJ1-5, with D perhaps matching TRBD1 (5 bases). V was pared by 3 bases and J by 6 bases, with 12 bases between. Germline V gives CDR1 MDHEN, CDR2 SYDVKM. The CDR3 loop spans 14 amino acids. The CDR3 reads CASSFRAGSQPQHF. For the CDR3, the DNA is TGTGCCAGCAGTTTTAGGGCAGGGAGTCAGCCCCAGCATTTT.

This clonotype was seen more than once but under ten times. This chain connects TRBV18 to TRBJ1-4; unclear D gene. The germline gives CDR1 KGHSH, CDR2 LQKENI. Trimming removed 3 bases at V and 0 bases at J, with 8 bases between. The CDR3 is 15 amino acids. CDR3 residues: CASSPLSATNEKLFF. Here the CDR3 DNA reads TGTGCCAGCTCACCGCTGAGTGCAACTAATGAAAAACTGTTTTTT.

In its sample, this clonotype was seen a few times. The J gene is TRBJ1-1, the V gene TRBV5-1; TRBD1 aligns across 8 bases. Germline CDR1 is SGHRS and CDR2 is YFSETQ. Trimming removed 6 bases from V and 1 base from J; junction bases left unmatched: 8. This CDR3 region has 15 residues. CDR3 amino acids: CASIRQGRTNTEAFF. CDR3 DNA: TGCGCCAGCATAAGACAGGGGAGAACGAACACTGAAGCTTTCTTT.

The chain carries TRBV18 and TRBJ2-2; the match to TRBD1 covers 8 bases. Germline values: CDR1 KGHSH, CDR2 LQKENI. V gave up 3 bases and J gave up 1 base; unmatched junction bases: 4. CDR3 length: 16 amino acids. The DNA for the CDR3 is TGTGCCAGCTCACCTTCCGGGACAGGGAACACCGGGGAGCTGTTTTTT. Its translation is CASSPSGTGNTGELFF.

V is TRBV9 and J is TRBJ2-1; weak D call: TRBD1 (6 bases). CDR3 length: 16 residues. V shed 4 bases and J shed 3 bases, with 17 bases lying between them. The germline V gene encodes CDR1 SGDLS and CDR2 YYNGEE. CDR3 residues: CASSPKGVPVYNEQFF. CDR3 nucleotides: TGTGCCAGCAGCCCCAAGGGGGTTCCCGTCTACAATGAGCAGTTCTTC.

The V call is TRBV20-1, the J call TRBJ2-1, with a weak D call TRBD2 (5 bases). Trimming removed 2 bases at V and 5 bases at J, with 13 bases between. This CDR3 region has 14 residues. Per the germline V gene, CDR1 is DFQATT and CDR2 is SNEGSKA (reference sequence). The CDR3: CSARWQRWDNEQFF. In DNA form, the CDR3 reads TGCAGTGCTAGATGGCAGCGGTGGGACAATGAGCAGTTCTTC.

This clonotype was seen only a few times. The chain links TRBV11-2 to TRBJ2-3, with 7 positions matching TRBD2. Germline V gene lookup returns CDR1 SGHAT and CDR2 FQNNGV. V lost 0 bases to trimming and J lost 0 bases; unmatched junction nucleotides: 15. The CDR3 consists of 20 residues. CDR3 sequence (DNA): TGTGCCAGCAGCTTAGATCCTTGGGGGAGGGCCCGTAGAAGCACAGATACGCAGTATTTT. Translation gives CASSLDPWGRARRSTDTQYF.

This clonotype was observed a handful of times. The chain carries TRBV7-2 and TRBJ1-2; a weak D match, TRBD1 (5 bases). The V and J ends lost 5 bases and 10 bases respectively, with 17 bases between them. CDR1 is SGHTA, CDR2 FQGNSA, per germline. The CDR3 totals 13 residues. In nucleotides, the CDR3 is TGTGCCAGCAGCCTTGGGAGTGGGGACGACTACACCTTC. Translated: CASSLGSGDDYTF.

This clonotype was observed a few times. The V and J genes are TRBV5-1 and TRBJ1-6; 8 nucleotides align to TRBD1. The CDR3 extends over 14 amino acids. Germline CDR1 SGHRS, CDR2 YFSETQ. V dropped 4 bases and J dropped 9; count of bases not matched to a gene: 6. CDR3 in DNA: TGCGCCAGCAGCACACAGGGGGAGCTTTCACCCCTCCACTTT. Translating it yields CASSTQGELSPLHF.

This clonotype was observed many times. This sequence joins TRBV5-1 and TRBJ2-2, with D uncertain. Between the trimmed V and J ends, which lost 0 bases and 5 bases, there was a span of 17 bases. Germline V gives CDR1 SGHRS, CDR2 YFSETQ. The CDR3 spans 17 residues. In nucleotides, the CDR3 is TGCGCCAGCAGCTTGGGCCAAAGTGATTACTTTACCGGGGAGCTGTTTTTT. Protein: CASSLGQSDYFTGELFF.

A few counts support this clonotype. The chain employs TRBV20-1 and TRBJ2-5; weak D call: TRBD1 (6 bases). The CDR3 totals 12 residues. The V and J ends lost 6 bases and 6 bases respectively, with 14 bases between them. The germline V gene has CDR1 DFQATT and CDR2 SNEGSKA (reference sequence). The CDR3 protein is CSAQGGHKTQYF. The DNA for the CDR3 is TGCAGTGCCCAAGGGGGTCATAAGACCCAGTACTTC.

The chain couples TRBV28 to TRBJ2-1; 10 bases map to TRBD2. Germline trimming cut 6 bases from V and 0 bases from J; bases unmatched to any gene: 8. CDR3 length equals 17 residues. Germline V gene sequence: CDR1 MDHEN, CDR2 SYDVKM. DNA of the CDR3: TGTGCCAGCAGACCAGGGGTAGCGGGAGGCTCCTACAATGAGCAGTTCTTC. Encoded protein: CASRPGVAGGSYNEQFF. Supplemented by reference TRBV28 and TRBJ2-1, the full variable domain reads DVKVTQSSRYLVKRTGEKVFLECVQDMDHENMFWYRQDPGLGLRLIYFSYDVKMKEKGDIPEGYSVSREKKERFSLILESASTNQTSMYLCASRPGVAGGSYNEQFFGPGTRLTVL.

The chain combines TRBV6-1 with TRBJ1-2; 7 bases are a match to TRBD1. CDR3 length: 14 residues. In germline, CDR1 is MNHNS, CDR2 SASEGT. The V gene end was trimmed by 6 bases and the J gene end by 2 bases; junction bases not matched to a gene: 6. Here the CDR3 reads CASSPTGNNYGYTF. As DNA, the CDR3 is TGTGCCAGCAGCCCGACAGGGAACAACTATGGCTACACCTTC.